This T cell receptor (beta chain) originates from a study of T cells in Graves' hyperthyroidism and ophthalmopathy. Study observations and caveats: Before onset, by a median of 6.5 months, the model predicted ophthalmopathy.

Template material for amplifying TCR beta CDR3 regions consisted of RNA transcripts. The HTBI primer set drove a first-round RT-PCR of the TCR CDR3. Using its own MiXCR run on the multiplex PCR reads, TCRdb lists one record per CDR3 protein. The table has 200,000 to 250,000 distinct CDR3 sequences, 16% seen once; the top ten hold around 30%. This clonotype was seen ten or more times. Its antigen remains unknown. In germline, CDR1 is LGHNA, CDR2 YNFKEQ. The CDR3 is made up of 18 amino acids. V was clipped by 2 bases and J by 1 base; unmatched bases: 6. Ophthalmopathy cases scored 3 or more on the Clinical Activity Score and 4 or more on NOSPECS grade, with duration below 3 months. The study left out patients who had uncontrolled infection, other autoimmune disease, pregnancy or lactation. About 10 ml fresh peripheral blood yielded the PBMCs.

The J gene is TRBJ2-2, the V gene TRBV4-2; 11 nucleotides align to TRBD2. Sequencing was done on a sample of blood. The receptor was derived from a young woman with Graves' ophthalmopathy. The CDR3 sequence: CASSQNPSGGRNTGELFF. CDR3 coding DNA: TGTGCCAGCAGCCAAAACCCTAGCGGGGGGCGGAACACCGGGGAGCTGTTTTTT.